Listed here are 8 T cell receptor beta chains from one sample, sequenced in a study of OX40 agonist ivuxolimab in advanced cancers. Measured with immunoSEQ multiplex PCR; TCRdb has only the in-frame clones, and not every one. The table records approximately 23,000 clones, approximately 86% of them present only once. The sequences come from CD4+ or CD8+ T cells sorted from blood, collected in a trial of the OX40 agonist ivuxolimab. The receptors were gathered from an adult with an advanced solid tumor such as melanoma, head and neck, liver or kidney cancer.

The genes are TRBV6-1 and TRBJ1-4, with 8 bases that match TRBD1. The J segment lost 7 bases and the V segment lost 1 base, leaving 2 bases of the junction unmatched. Germline V gives CDR1 MNHNS, CDR2 SASEGT. There are 14 residues in the CDR3. CDR3: CASSEGTGFEKLFF. CDR3 DNA: TGTGCCAGCAGTGAAGGGACAGGGTTTGAAAAACTGTTTTTT.

V usage is TRBV13 and J usage is TRBJ2-7; 9 positions match TRBD1. The CDR3 length is 13 residues. The germline V gene has CDR1 PRHDT and CDR2 FYEKMQ (reference sequence). J was trimmed by 7 bases and V by 5 bases; bases with no gene match: 6. The CDR3 DNA reads as TGTGCCAGCAGCAATCGACAGGGGGGAGAGCAGTACTTC. Residues: CASSNRQGGEQYF.

The chain couples TRBV7-8 to TRBJ1-6; the D gene is possibly TRBD1 (5 bases). With 4 bases removed from V and 7 bases from J, the gap between germline ends came to 5 bases. The CDR3 is 12 residues long. Germline loops: CDR1 SGHVS, CDR2 FQNEAQ. The CDR3 DNA follows: TGTGCCAGCAGCTGGGGCAATTCACCCCTCCACTTT. Its protein product is CASSWGNSPLHF.

In this sample, this clone turned up once. The chain carries TRBV6-1 and TRBJ1-1; no reliable D call. CDR3 size: 12 residues. Trimming left V 8 bases short and J 0 bases short, with 7 bases between. Germline CDR1 and CDR2: MNHNS and SASEGT. The CDR3 here is CASWVMNTEAFF. The CDR3 nucleotides are TGTGCCAGCTGGGTAATGAACACTGAAGCTTTCTTT.

This clone was observed a single time. The genes are TRBV4-1 and TRBJ2-7; TRBD1 matches at 10 bases. The trim removed 4 bases at V and 2 bases at J, leaving 5 bases unmatched. Per the germline V gene, CDR1 is MGHRA and CDR2 is YSYEKL. This CDR3 is 15 amino acids long. DNA for the CDR3: TGCGCCAGCAGCCCGACAGGGGGCAGCCCCTACGAGCAGTACTTC. Translated, it gives CASSPTGGSPYEQYF.

On this clone: The sample carries other DNA sequences with the same CDR3. The V and J genes are TRBV7-9 and TRBJ1-4; D gene ambiguous. The CDR3 spans 12 residues. Trimming cost V 2 bases and J 7 bases, with 5 bases left between them. Per germline, CDR1 SEHNR and CDR2 FQNEAQ (reference sequence). Here the CDR3 DNA reads TGTGCCAGCAGCTTATCAGGTGAAAAACTGTTTTTT. Protein sequence: CASSLSGEKLFF.

The chain carries TRBV14 and TRBJ2-7; the D is unclear. The V end lost 4 bases, the J end lost 2 bases, and 12 bases lay between the germline ends. The germline CDR1 and CDR2 sequences are SGHDN and FVKESK. This CDR3 region has 14 residues. The DNA for the CDR3 is TGTGCCAGCAGCCGAGTGGGTAGGGCCTACGAGCAGTACTTC. Translating gives CASSRVGRAYEQYF.

The chain carries TRBV21-1 and TRBJ1-2; the DNA was not compared with TRBD1, the D call given in the table. TRBV21-1 is shown as a pseudogene. This CDR3 spans 17 amino acids. For the CDR3, the DNA is TGTGCCAGCAGCCCCCATTCACGAGGGGGAATTACCTATGGCTACACCTTC. It yields the protein CASSPHSRGGITYGYTF.